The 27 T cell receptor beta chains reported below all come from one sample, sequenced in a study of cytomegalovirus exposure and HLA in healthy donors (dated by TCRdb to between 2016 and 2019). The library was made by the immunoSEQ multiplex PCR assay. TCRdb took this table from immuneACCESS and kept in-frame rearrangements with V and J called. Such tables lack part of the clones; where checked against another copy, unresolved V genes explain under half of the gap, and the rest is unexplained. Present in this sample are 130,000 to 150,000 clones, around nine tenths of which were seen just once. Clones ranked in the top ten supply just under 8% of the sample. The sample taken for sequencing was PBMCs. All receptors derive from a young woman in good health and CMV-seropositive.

CDR3 in amino acids: CASSRGRGQPQHF. Written as DNA, the CDR3 is TGCGCCAGCAGCCGGGGCAGGGGCCAGCCCCAGCATTTT. The chain has TRBV4-1 and TRBJ1-5, with TRBD1 as a possible D gene (6 bases). The germline gives CDR1 MGHRA, CDR2 YSYEKL. The CDR3 runs 13 residues. Trimming left V 4 bases short and J 7 bases short, with 11 bases between.

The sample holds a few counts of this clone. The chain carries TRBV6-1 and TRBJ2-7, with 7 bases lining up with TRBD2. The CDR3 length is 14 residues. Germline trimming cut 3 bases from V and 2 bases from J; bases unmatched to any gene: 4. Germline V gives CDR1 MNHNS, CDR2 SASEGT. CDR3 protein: CASSEGGVPYEQYF. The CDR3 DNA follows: TGTGCCAGCAGTGAGGGGGGGGTCCCCTACGAGCAGTACTTC.

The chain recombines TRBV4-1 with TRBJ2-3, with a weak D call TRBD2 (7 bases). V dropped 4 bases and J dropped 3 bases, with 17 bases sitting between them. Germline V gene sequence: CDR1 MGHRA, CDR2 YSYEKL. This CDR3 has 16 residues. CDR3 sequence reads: CASSRGGGAETDTQYF. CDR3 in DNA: TGCGCCAGCAGCCGAGGGGGGGGAGCTGAGACAGATACGCAGTATTTT.

The CDR3: CASSDTSFNQPQHF. CDR3 in DNA: TGTGCCAGCAGTGACACCAGTTTCAATCAGCCCCAGCATTTT. The V and J genes are TRBV2 and TRBJ1-5, with no clear D. This CDR3 is 14 amino acids long. V dropped 3 bases and J dropped 3 bases, with 9 bases sitting between them. Germline-derived CDR1 and CDR2 are SNHLY and FYNNEI.

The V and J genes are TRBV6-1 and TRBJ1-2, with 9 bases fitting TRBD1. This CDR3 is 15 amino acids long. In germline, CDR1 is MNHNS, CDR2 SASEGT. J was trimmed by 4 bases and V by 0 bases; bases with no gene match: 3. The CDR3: CASSEARQGVYGYTF. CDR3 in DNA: TGTGCCAGCAGTGAAGCGCGACAGGGGGTCTATGGCTACACCTTC.

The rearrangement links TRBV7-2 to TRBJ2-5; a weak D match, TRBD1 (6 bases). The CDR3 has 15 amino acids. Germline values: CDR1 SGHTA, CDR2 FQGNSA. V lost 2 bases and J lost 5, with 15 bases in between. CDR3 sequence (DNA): TGTGCCAGCAGCTTATCCCCAGGGGTAGGCGAGACCCAGTACTTC. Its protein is CASSLSPGVGETQYF.

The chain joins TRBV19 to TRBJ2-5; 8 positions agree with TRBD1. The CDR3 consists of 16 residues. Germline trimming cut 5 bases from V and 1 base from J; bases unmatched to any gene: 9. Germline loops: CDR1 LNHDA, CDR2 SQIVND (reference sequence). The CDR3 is CASSDHRGSSQETQYF. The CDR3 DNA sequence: TGTGCCAGTAGTGACCACAGGGGGTCCTCCCAAGAGACCCAGTACTTC.

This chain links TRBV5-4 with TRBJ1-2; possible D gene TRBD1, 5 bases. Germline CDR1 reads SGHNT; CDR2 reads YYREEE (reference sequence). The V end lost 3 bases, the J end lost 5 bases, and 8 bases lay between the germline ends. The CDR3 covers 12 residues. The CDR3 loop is CASSSGGYGYTF. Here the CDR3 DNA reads TGTGCCAGCAGCTCGGGGGGGTATGGCTACACCTTC.

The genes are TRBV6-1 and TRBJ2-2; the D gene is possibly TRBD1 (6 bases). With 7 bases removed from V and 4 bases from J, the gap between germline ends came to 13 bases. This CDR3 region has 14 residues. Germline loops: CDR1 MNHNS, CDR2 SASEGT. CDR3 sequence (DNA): TGTGCCAGCACGGGGACATTTACCACCGGGGAGCTGTTTTTT. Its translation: CASTGTFTTGELFF.

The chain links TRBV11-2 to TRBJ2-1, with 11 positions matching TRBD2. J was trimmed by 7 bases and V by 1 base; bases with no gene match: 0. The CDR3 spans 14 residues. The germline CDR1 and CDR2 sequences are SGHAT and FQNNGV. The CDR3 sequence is CASSLGTSGNEQFF. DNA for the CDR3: TGTGCCAGCAGCTTAGGGACTAGCGGGAATGAGCAGTTCTTC.

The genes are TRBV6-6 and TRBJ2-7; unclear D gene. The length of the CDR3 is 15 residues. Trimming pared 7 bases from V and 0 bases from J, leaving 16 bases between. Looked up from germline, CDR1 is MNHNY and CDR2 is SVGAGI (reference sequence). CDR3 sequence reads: CASMESFGNSYEQYF. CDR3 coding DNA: TGTGCCAGCATGGAGAGTTTCGGTAACTCCTACGAGCAGTACTTC.

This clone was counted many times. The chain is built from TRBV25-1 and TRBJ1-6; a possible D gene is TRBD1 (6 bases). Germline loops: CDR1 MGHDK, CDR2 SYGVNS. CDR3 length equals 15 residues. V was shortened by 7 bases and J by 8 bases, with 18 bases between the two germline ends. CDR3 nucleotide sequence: TGTGCCAGCATGGCCCGGACGAAGGGGGATTCACCCCTCCACTTT. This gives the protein CASMARTKGDSPLHF.

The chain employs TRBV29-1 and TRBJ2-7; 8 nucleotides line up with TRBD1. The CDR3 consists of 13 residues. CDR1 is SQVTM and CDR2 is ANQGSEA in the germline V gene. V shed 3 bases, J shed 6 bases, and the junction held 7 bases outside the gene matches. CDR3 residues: CSVETDRAPEQYF. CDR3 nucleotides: TGCAGCGTTGAGACGGACAGGGCCCCCGAGCAGTACTTC.

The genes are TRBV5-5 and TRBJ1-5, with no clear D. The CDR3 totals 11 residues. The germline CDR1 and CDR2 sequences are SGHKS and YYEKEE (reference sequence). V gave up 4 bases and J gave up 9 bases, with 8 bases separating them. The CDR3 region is CASSREGPQHF. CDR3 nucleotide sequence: TGTGCCAGCAGCCGGGAAGGGCCCCAGCATTTT.

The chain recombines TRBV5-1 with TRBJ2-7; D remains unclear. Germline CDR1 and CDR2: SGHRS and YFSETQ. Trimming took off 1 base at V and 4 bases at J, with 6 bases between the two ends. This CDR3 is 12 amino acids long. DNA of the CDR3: TGCGCCAGCAGCTTGTACGGTTACGAGCAGTACTTC. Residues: CASSLYGYEQYF. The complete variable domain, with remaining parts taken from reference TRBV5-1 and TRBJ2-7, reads KAGVTQTPRYLIKTRGQQVTLSCSPISGHRSVSWYQQTPGQGLQFLFEYFSETQRNKGNFPGRFSGRQFSNSRSEMNVSTLELGDSALYLCASSLYGYEQYFGPGTRLTVT.

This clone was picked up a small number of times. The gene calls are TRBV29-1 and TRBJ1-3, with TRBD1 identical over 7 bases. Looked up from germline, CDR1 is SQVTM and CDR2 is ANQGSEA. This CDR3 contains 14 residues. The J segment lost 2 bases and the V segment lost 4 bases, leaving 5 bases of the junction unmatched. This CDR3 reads CSVATGAAGNTIYF. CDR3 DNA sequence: TGCAGCGTTGCCACAGGGGCCGCTGGAAACACCATATATTTT. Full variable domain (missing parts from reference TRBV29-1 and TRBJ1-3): SAVISQKPSRDICQRGTSLTIQCQVDSQVTMMFWYRQQPGQSLTLIATANQGSEATYESGFVIDKFPISRPNLTFSTLTVSNMSPEDSSIYLCSVATGAAGNTIYFGEGSWLTVV.

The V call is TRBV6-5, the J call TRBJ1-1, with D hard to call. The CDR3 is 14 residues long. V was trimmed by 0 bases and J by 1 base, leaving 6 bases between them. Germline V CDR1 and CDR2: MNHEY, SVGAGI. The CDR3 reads CASSYSPRNTEAFF. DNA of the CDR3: TGTGCCAGCAGTTACTCGCCGCGGAACACTGAAGCTTTCTTT.

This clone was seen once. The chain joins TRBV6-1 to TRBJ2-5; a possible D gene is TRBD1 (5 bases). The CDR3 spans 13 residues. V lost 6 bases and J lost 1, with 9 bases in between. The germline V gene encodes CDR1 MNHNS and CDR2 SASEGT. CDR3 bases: TGTGCCAGCAGAAGGGGCATCCAAGAGACCCAGTACTTC. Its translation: CASRRGIQETQYF.

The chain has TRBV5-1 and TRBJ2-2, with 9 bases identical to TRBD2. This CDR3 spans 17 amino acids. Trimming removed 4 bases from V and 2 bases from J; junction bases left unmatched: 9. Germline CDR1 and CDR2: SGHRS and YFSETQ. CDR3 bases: TGCGCCAGCAGCAGCAGACCTAGCGGGGTTAACACCGGGGAGCTGTTTTTT. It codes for CASSSRPSGVNTGELFF.

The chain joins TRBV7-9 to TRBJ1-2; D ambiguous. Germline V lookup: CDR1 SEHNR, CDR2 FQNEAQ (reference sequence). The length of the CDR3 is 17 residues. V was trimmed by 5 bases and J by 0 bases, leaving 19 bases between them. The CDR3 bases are TGTGCCAGCAGCCCCGGTGGAGGGTTCTGGTCTAACTATGGCTACACCTTC. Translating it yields CASSPGGGFWSNYGYTF.

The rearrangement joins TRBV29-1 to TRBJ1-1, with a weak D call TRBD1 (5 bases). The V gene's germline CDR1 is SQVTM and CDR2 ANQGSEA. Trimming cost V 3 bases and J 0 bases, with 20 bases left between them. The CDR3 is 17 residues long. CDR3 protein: CSVEGREGAVLNTEAFF. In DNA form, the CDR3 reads TGCAGCGTTGAGGGACGGGAGGGAGCTGTACTGAACACTGAAGCTTTCTTT.

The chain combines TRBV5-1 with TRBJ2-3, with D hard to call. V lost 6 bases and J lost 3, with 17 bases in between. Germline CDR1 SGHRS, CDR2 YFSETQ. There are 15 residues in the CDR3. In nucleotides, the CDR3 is TGCGCCAGCAACCCCGGGTCCTACCGGACAGATACGCAGTATTTT. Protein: CASNPGSYRTDTQYF.

The CDR3 DNA reads as TGTGCCAGCAGCTGGACAGGGGATAATTCACCCCTCCACTTT. It yields the protein CASSWTGDNSPLHF. This chain links TRBV27 with TRBJ1-6; 9 positions match TRBD1. From germline, CDR1 is MNHEY and CDR2 SMNVEV (reference sequence). The CDR3 covers 14 residues. V shed 6 bases and J 5 bases; nucleotides not matched to a gene: 2.

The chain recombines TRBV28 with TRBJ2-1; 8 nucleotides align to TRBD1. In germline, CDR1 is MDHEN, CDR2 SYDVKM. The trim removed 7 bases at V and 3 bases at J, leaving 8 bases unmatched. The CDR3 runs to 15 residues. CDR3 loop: CASNPPGQGYNEQFF. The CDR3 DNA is TGTGCCAGCAACCCCCCCGGACAGGGCTACAATGAGCAGTTCTTC.

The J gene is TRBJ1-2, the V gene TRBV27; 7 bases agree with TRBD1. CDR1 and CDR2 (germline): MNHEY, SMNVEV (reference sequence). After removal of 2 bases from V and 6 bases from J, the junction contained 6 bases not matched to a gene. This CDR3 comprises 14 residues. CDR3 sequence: CASSLNRGINGYTF. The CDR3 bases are TGTGCCAGCAGTTTAAACAGGGGTATAAATGGCTACACCTTC.

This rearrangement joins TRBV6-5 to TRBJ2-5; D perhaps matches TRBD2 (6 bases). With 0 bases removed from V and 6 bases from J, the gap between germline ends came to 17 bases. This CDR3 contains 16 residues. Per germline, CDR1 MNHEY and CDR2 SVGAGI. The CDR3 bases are TGTGCCAGCAGTTACTCTTCGGGGACTGGTGTAAAGACCCAGTACTTC. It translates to CASSYSSGTGVKTQYF.

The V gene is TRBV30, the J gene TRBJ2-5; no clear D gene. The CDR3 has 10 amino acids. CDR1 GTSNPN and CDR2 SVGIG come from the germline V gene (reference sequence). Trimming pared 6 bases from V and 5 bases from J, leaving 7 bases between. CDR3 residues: CACRTETQYF. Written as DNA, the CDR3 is TGTGCCTGTAGAACGGAGACCCAGTACTTC. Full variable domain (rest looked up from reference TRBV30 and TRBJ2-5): SQTIHQWPATLVQPVGSPLSLECTVEGTSNPNLYWYRQAAGRGLQLLFYSVGIGQISSEVPQNLSASRPQDRQFILSSKKLLLSDSGFYLCACRTETQYFGPGTRLLVL.